This TCR beta chain emerged from a study of identical twins. Study-wide points: The abundant beta clonotypes from cord blood had fewer insertions, and memory repertoires had none of this. Zero-insertion results could be subject to partial confounding by invariant MAIT and iNKT cells. Monozygotic twins shared more out-of-frame TCR alpha than recombination models predicted.

No donor was unhealthy or non-Caucasian. TCRdb recomputed calls from the 5' RACE reads with MiXCR, one row per CDR3 protein. The repertoire consists of around 1.7 million distinct CDR3 sequences, with less than 35% occurring once and the leading ten covering about 0.3%. The table lists this clonotype with a few counts. No antigen is known for it. The CDR3 runs to 15 residues. Germline CDR1 MDHEN, CDR2 SYDVKM. With 3 bases removed from V and 14 bases from J, the gap between germline ends came to 23 bases. The clonotype originates from a newborn girl in good health. The chain links TRBV28 to TRBJ2-1, with TRBD1 as a possible D gene (6 bases). The sample taken for sequencing was cord blood. This chain's CDR3 is CASSLSTVQGQAKFF. CDR3 DNA sequence: TGTGCCAGCAGTTTGTCGACAGTTCAGGGGCAAGCAAAGTTCTTC.